The rows below give T cell receptor beta chains drawn from one sample of a study of T cells in Graves' hyperthyroidism and ophthalmopathy. TCRdb reprocessed the multiplex PCR reads via MiXCR and lists one record per CDR3 protein. Altogether 350,000 to 500,000 distinct CDR3 sequences are present, roughly 13% being singletons, with the ten largest covering less than 6.5%. Sequencing input: blood. All receptors come from a woman between 18 and 30 years old with Graves' hyperthyroidism. Each CDR3 is given with its conserved first and last residue. The order of the fields is V gene, clone size, J gene, D gene, CDR3 protein, CDR3 DNA. The D gene is left open where the match is weak. Clone size, where shown, is once, few, many, or a class for clones that have expanded.

V: TRBV11-3; size: few; J: TRBJ2-1; D: TRBD2; CDR3: CASSLAGGVGVNEQFF; DNA: TGTGCCAGCAGCTTAGCGGGGGGTGTTGGCGTAAATGAGCAGTTCTTC
V: TRBV7-6; size: few; J: TRBJ2-1; D: -; CDR3: CASSLGGFFGNEQFF; DNA: TGTGCCAGCAGCTTAGGGGGTTTTTTTGGCAATGAGCAGTTCTTC
V: TRBV7-6; size: -; J: TRBJ2-1; D: TRBD1; CDR3: CASSGGTGTYNEQFF; DNA: TGTGCCAGCAGCGGTGGGACAGGGACCTACAATGAGCAGTTCTTC
V: TRBV12-3/TRBV12-4; size: -; J: TRBJ2-5; D: -; CDR3: CASSSGVEETQYF; DNA: TGTGCCAGCAGTTCAGGGGTAGAAGAGACCCAGTACTTC
V: TRBV5-4; size: -; J: TRBJ1-1; D: TRBD1; CDR3: CASSVTGGARTEAFF; DNA: TGTGCCAGCAGCGTAACAGGGGGCGCGAGGACTGAAGCTTTCTTT
V: TRBV28; size: many; J: TRBJ2-7; D: -; CDR3: CASSFEVEQYF; DNA: TGTGCCAGCAGTTTCGAGGTCGAGCAGTACTTC
V: TRBV30; size: -; J: TRBJ2-5; D: -; CDR3: CAWTSDGQETQYF; DNA: TGTGCCTGGACCTCGGACGGGCAAGAGACCCAGTACTTC
V: TRBV6-5; size: -; J: TRBJ2-1; D: TRBD2; CDR3: CASSYSGGARRGNNEQFF; DNA: TGTGCCAGCAGTTACTCGGGAGGGGCCCGCCGCGGTAACAATGAGCAGTTCTTC
V: TRBV12-3/TRBV12-4; size: few; J: TRBJ2-1; D: -; CDR3: CASRITSPDEQFF; DNA: TGTGCCAGCAGAATCACTAGTCCCGATGAGCAGTTCTTC
V: TRBV30; size: few; J: TRBJ2-5; D: -; CDR3: CAWSVLLAPHETQYF; DNA: TGTGCCTGGAGTGTACTTCTGGCACCTCACGAGACCCAGTACTTC
V: TRBV7-2; size: many; J: TRBJ1-2; D: -; CDR3: CASSLAMIGLGGYTF; DNA: TGTGCCAGCAGCTTAGCGATGATAGGCTTAGGGGGCTACACCTTC
V: TRBV7-9; size: -; J: TRBJ2-2; D: TRBD2; CDR3: CASSPGAGADTGELFF; DNA: TGTGCCAGCAGCCCGGGTGCGGGAGCGGACACCGGGGAGCTGTTTTTT
V: TRBV28; size: -; J: TRBJ1-1; D: -; CDR3: CASSLFRGNTEAFF; DNA: TGTGCCAGCAGTTTATTCCGAGGGAACACTGAAGCTTTCTTT
V: TRBV7-2; size: few; J: TRBJ2-7; D: TRBD1; CDR3: CASSEDRGSFYEQYF; DNA: TGTGCCAGCAGCGAAGACAGGGGAAGCTTCTACGAGCAGTACTTC
V: TRBV7-2; size: many; J: TRBJ2-5; D: -; CDR3: CASSLNRASETQYF; DNA: TGTGCCAGCAGCTTGAACAGGGCTAGTGAGACCCAGTACTTC
V: TRBV5-1; size: many; J: TRBJ1-1; D: TRBD1; CDR3: CASSLGQGAEAFF; DNA: TGCGCCAGCAGCTTGGGACAGGGAGCTGAAGCTTTCTTT
V: TRBV5-1; size: many; J: TRBJ2-1; D: -; CDR3: CASSLYGSRTNNEQFF; DNA: TGCGCCAGCAGCTTGTATGGGTCGAGGACCAACAATGAGCAGTTCTTC
V: TRBV20-1; size: many; J: TRBJ2-1; D: TRBD2; CDR3: CSAPGLAYNEQFF; DNA: TGCAGTGCCCCGGGACTAGCGTACAATGAGCAGTTCTTC
V: TRBV20-1; size: many; J: TRBJ2-7; D: -; CDR3: CSARLAYEQYF; DNA: TGCAGTGCTAGACTAGCCTACGAGCAGTACTTC
V: TRBV3-1; size: many; J: TRBJ2-1; D: TRBD2; CDR3: CASSQTKRLAGTRDEQFF; DNA: TGTGCCAGCAGCCAAACAAAAAGGTTAGCGGGAACGCGAGATGAGCAGTTCTTC
V: TRBV20-1; size: many; J: TRBJ2-1; D: -; CDR3: CSASRGLRWVDEQFF; DNA: TGCAGTGCGTCCCGGGGACTGCGGTGGGTGGATGAGCAGTTCTTC
V: TRBV6-1; size: many; J: TRBJ2-3; D: TRBD2; CDR3: CASSEFSGRASDTQYF; DNA: TGTGCCAGCAGTGAATTTAGCGGGAGGGCCTCGGATACGCAGTATTTT
V: TRBV6-4; size: -; J: TRBJ2-2; D: TRBD2; CDR3: CASSYFSSGNTGELFF; DNA: TGTGCCAGCAGTTACTTCTCTAGCGGGAACACCGGGGAGCTGTTTTTT
V: TRBV7-6; size: many; J: TRBJ2-3; D: -; CDR3: CASSFRVASDTQYF; DNA: TGTGCCAGCAGCTTCCGGGTTGCGTCAGATACGCAGTATTTT
V: TRBV19; size: few; J: TRBJ2-1; D: -; CDR3: CASSETLAEQFF; DNA: TGTGCCAGTAGTGAAACCTTGGCTGAGCAGTTCTTC
V: TRBV28; size: many; J: TRBJ2-1; D: -; CDR3: CASSRGEQFF; DNA: TGTGCCAGCAGTCGTGGCGAGCAGTTCTTC
V: TRBV28; size: many; J: TRBJ1-4; D: TRBD1; CDR3: CASSLTAGGREKLFF; DNA: TGTGCCAGCAGTTTAACGGCAGGGGGTCGTGAAAAACTGTTTTTT
V: TRBV20-1; size: many; J: TRBJ1-2; D: -; CDR3: CSARGGRGSVGYTF; DNA: TGCAGTGCTAGAGGGGGCAGGGGATCCGTCGGCTACACCTTC
V: TRBV11-3; size: many; J: TRBJ2-2; D: -; CDR3: CASSLRNTGELFF; DNA: TGTGCCAGCAGCTTACGAAACACCGGGGAGCTGTTTTTT
V: TRBV5-1; size: many; J: TRBJ1-1; D: -; CDR3: CASSLAPGRGSTEAFF; DNA: TGCGCCAGCAGCTTGGCCCCGGGCAGGGGATCGACTGAAGCTTTCTTT
V: TRBV27; size: many; J: TRBJ2-3; D: TRBD2; CDR3: CASSSPSGSTDTQYF; DNA: TGTGCCAGCAGTTCTCCTAGCGGAAGCACAGATACGCAGTATTTT
V: TRBV3-1; size: many; J: TRBJ1-2; D: -; CDR3: CASSQGRLGNYGYTF; DNA: TGTGCCAGCAGCCAAGGGAGGTTAGGAAACTATGGCTACACCTTC
V: TRBV18; size: many; J: TRBJ2-3; D: TRBD2; CDR3: CASSRSLAVVTDTQYF; DNA: TGTGCCAGCTCACGATCTCTAGCGGTCGTCACAGATACGCAGTATTTT
V: TRBV20-1; size: many; J: TRBJ1-5; D: TRBD1; CDR3: CSARDLGQGARQPQHF; DNA: TGCAGTGCTAGAGACCTGGGACAGGGGGCGCGACAGCCCCAGCATTTT
V: TRBV20-1; size: few; J: TRBJ2-1; D: TRBD1; CDR3: CSAPNYRDRGGDEQFF; DNA: TGCAGTGCTCCGAACTACCGGGACAGGGGGGGGGATGAGCAGTTCTTC
V: TRBV25-1; size: many; J: TRBJ1-1; D: TRBD1; CDR3: CASSSSRDRGRVHTEAFF; DNA: TGTGCCAGCAGTTCGTCCCGGGACAGGGGCAGGGTTCACACTGAAGCTTTCTTT
V: TRBV28; size: many; J: TRBJ2-2; D: TRBD1; CDR3: CASSLTTGGGTGELFF; DNA: TGTGCCAGCAGTTTAACGACAGGGGGAGGGACCGGGGAGCTGTTTTTT
V: TRBV3-1; size: many; J: TRBJ2-1; D: -; CDR3: CASSQGEGAYNEQFF; DNA: TGTGCCAGCAGCCAGGGAGAGGGAGCTTACAATGAGCAGTTCTTC
V: TRBV4-1; size: many; J: TRBJ1-1; D: -; CDR3: CASSQDLDSMNTEAFF; DNA: TGCGCCAGCAGCCAAGATCTTGACAGCATGAACACTGAAGCTTTCTTT
V: TRBV20-1; size: -; J: TRBJ1-2; D: -; CDR3: CSGRTKDNYGYTF; DNA: TGCAGTGGAAGGACTAAAGACAACTATGGCTACACCTTC
V: TRBV27; size: few; J: TRBJ1-5; D: TRBD1; CDR3: CASSQQGWGSGNQPQHF; DNA: TGTGCCAGCAGTCAACAGGGGTGGGGATCTGGCAATCAGCCCCAGCATTTT
V: TRBV28; size: many; J: TRBJ2-7; D: TRBD1; CDR3: CASRAPTGITYEQYF; DNA: TGTGCCAGCAGGGCCCCGACAGGGATAACCTACGAGCAGTACTTC
V: TRBV10-2; size: few; J: TRBJ2-7; D: TRBD1; CDR3: CASRSPGTDPYEQYF; DNA: TGCGCCAGCAGATCGCCGGGGACAGACCCATACGAGCAGTACTTC
V: TRBV18; size: many; J: TRBJ1-2; D: -; CDR3: CASSPPGLRTYGYTF; DNA: TGTGCCAGCTCACCACCGGGGTTGCGAACCTACGGCTACACCTTC
V: TRBV4-2; size: few; J: TRBJ2-7; D: TRBD1; CDR3: CASSQDAPGQPYYEQYF; DNA: TGTGCCAGCAGCCAAGATGCTCCGGGACAGCCTTATTACGAGCAGTACTTC
V: TRBV6-1; size: many; J: TRBJ2-1; D: TRBD2; CDR3: CASSYSLAGVNEQFF; DNA: TGTGCCAGCAGTTATTCCCTAGCGGGAGTCAATGAGCAGTTCTTC
V: TRBV2; size: many; J: TRBJ1-5; D: -; CDR3: CASTGQRNNQPQHF; DNA: TGTGCCAGCACCGGACAGAGAAACAATCAGCCCCAGCATTTT
V: TRBV28; size: many; J: TRBJ2-3; D: -; CDR3: CASSLRFDTQYF; DNA: TGTGCCAGCAGTTTAAGGTTTGATACGCAGTATTTT
V: TRBV6-1; size: many; J: TRBJ2-1; D: TRBD2; CDR3: CASSELTSSINEQFF; DNA: TGTGCCAGCAGTGAATTGACTAGCTCAATCAATGAGCAGTTCTTC
V: TRBV12-3/TRBV12-4; size: many; J: TRBJ2-7; D: TRBD2; CDR3: CASSTRLAEDPYEQYF; DNA: TGTGCCAGCAGTACCCGACTAGCGGAGGACCCTTACGAGCAGTACTTC
V: TRBV7-2; size: few; J: TRBJ2-7; D: -; CDR3: CASSLVERSYEQYF; DNA: TGTGCCAGCAGCTTAGTTGAGCGGTCCTACGAGCAGTACTTC
V: TRBV4-1; size: few; J: TRBJ2-7; D: TRBD2; CDR3: CASSQGGLAGDYEQYF; DNA: TGCGCCAGCAGCCAGGGGGGACTAGCGGGGGACTACGAGCAGTACTTC
V: TRBV20-1; size: many; J: TRBJ2-1; D: TRBD2; CDR3: CSAGGEVSPNEQFF; DNA: TGCAGTGCTGGGGGGGAGGTTTCCCCCAATGAGCAGTTCTTC
V: TRBV28; size: many; J: TRBJ2-7; D: TRBD2; CDR3: CASTPPGLAGSVQYF; DNA: TGTGCCAGCACACCCCCCGGTCTAGCGGGATCGGTGCAGTACTTC
V: TRBV3-1; size: -; J: TRBJ2-7; D: -; CDR3: CASSQESAYEQYF; DNA: TGTGCCAGCAGCCAAGAAAGCGCCTACGAGCAGTACTTC
V: TRBV5-1; size: many; J: TRBJ1-2; D: -; CDR3: CASSLGHGFHPDGYTF; DNA: TGCGCCAGCAGCTTGGGACATGGCTTCCATCCCGATGGCTACACCTTC
V: TRBV7-9; size: many; J: TRBJ1-1; D: -; CDR3: CASSSQLNTEAFF; DNA: TGTGCCAGCTCATCGCAGCTGAACACTGAAGCTTTCTTT
V: TRBV9; size: many; J: TRBJ2-2; D: TRBD1; CDR3: CASSVRDRRSTGELFF; DNA: TGTGCCAGCAGCGTAAGGGACAGGAGGAGCACCGGGGAGCTGTTTTTT